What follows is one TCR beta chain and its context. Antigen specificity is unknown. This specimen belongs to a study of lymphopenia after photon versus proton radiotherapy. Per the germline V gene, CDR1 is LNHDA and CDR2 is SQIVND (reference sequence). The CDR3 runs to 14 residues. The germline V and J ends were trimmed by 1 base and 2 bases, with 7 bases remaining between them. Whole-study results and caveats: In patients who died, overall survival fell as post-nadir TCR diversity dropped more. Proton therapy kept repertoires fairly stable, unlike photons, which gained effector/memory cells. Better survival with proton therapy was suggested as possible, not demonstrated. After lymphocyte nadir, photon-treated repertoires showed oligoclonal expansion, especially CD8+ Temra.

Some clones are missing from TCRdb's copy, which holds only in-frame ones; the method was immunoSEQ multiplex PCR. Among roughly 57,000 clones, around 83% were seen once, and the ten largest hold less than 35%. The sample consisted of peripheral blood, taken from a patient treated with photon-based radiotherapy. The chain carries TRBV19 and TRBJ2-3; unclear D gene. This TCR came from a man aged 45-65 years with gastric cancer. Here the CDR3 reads CASSIVGFTDTQYF. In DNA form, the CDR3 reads TGTGCCAGTAGTATAGTTGGTTTCACAGATACGCAGTATTTT. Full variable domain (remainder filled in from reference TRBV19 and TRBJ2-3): DGGITQSPKYLFRKEGQNVTLSCEQNLNHDAMYWYRQDPGQGLRLIYYSQIVNDFQKGDIAEGYSVSREKKESFPLTVTSAQKNPTAFYLCASSIVGFTDTQYFGPGTRLTVL.